This TCR beta chain emerged from a study of CD8+CD57+ T cells in acquired aplastic anemia. Study information: Mean DNA quantity obtained from sorted CD4+ and CD8+ cells was about 3 ug.

Findings and caveats of the study: The same twenty-nine CD8+ CDR3 sequences occurred in patients and in controls.

Both TCR beta VDJ combination and CDR3 sequence profiling were carried out. Genomic DNA was the template for this profiling. TCRdb re-called the reads through MiXCR, storing one row per CDR3 protein. Of about half a million distinct CDR3 sequences in the sample, about a third are singletons; the top ten hold less than 0.85%. Germline V CDR1 and CDR2: LGHNA, YNFKEQ. Losses at the gene ends were 1 base for V and 8 bases for J; bases not matched to a gene: 12. The CDR3 sequence is 19 residues long. The sample holds a few counts of this clonotype. Its antigen is still unknown. Patients chosen for sequencing had shown CD8+CD57+ cell expansion by flow cytometry. Blood samples were obtained from patients who had received no prior therapy.

Sample: sorted CD4+, CD8+, or CD8+CD57+ T cells (not recorded which) from PBMCs. The chain uses TRBV4-2 and TRBJ2-1, with TRBD2 identical over 15 bases. The receptor was derived from a human donor with aplastic anemia. The CDR3 loop is CASSQGGLAGGSHLDEQFF. Written as DNA, the CDR3 is TGTGCCAGCAGCCAAGGGGGACTAGCGGGGGGATCACACCTCGATGAGCAGTTCTTC.